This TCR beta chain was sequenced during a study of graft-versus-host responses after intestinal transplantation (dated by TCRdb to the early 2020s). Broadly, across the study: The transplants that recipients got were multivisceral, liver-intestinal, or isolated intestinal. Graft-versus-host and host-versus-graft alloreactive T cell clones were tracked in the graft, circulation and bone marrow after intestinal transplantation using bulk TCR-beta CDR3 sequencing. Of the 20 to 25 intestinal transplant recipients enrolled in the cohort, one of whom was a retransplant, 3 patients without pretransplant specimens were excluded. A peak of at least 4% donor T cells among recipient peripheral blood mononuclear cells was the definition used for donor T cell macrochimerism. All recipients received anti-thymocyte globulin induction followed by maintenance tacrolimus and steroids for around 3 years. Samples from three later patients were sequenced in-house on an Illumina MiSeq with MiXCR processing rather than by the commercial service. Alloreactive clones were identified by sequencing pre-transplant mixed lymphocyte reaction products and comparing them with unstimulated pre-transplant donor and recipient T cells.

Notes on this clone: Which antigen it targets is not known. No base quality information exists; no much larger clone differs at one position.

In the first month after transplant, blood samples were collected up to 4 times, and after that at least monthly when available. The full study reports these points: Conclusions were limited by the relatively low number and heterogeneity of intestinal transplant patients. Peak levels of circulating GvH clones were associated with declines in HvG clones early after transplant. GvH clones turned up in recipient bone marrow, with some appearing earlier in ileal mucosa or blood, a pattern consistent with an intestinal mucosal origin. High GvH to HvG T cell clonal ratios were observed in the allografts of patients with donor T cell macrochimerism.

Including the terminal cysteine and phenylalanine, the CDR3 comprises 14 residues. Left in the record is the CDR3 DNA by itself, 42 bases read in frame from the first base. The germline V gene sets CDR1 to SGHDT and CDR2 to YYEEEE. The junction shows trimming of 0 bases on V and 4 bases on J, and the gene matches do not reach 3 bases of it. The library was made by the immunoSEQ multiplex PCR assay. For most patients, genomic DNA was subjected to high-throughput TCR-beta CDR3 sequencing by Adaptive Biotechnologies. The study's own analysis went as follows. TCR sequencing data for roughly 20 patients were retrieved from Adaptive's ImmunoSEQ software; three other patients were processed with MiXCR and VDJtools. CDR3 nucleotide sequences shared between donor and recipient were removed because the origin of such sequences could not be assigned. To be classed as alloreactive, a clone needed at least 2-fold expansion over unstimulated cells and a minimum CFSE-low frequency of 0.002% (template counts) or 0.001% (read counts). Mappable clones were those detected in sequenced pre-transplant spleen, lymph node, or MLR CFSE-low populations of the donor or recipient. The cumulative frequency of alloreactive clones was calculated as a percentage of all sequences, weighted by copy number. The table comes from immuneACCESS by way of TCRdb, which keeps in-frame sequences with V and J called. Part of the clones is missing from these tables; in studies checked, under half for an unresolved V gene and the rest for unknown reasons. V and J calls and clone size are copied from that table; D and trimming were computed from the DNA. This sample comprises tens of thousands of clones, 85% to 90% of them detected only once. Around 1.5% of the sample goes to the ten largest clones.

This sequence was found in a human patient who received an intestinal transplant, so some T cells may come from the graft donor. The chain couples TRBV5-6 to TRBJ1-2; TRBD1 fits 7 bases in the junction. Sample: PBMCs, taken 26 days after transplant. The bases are TGTGCCAGCAGCTTGGGGGACAGTTTCTATGGCTACACCTTC. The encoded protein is CASSLGDSFYGYTF.